Shown below are 14 T cell receptor beta chains from a single sample sequenced in a study of CXCR3-negative and CXCR3-positive naive CD8 T cells (dated by TCRdb to 2018 to 2020). General findings and caveats noted by the study authors: Compared with CXCR3-negative naive cells, CXCR3-positive naive cells had TRB CDR3s with higher hydrophobicity (lower Kidera factor 4), lower energy, and higher strength and volume indices.

The instrument given in TCRdb is NextSeq 550. The Human TCR Profiling Kit (MiLaboratory) was used to make UMI-labeled 5' RACE TRB cDNA libraries. Based on TCRdb reprocessing of the reads, there is one entry per CDR3 protein sequence, and DNA is missing. The sample's table covers 100,000 or so distinct CDR3 sequences. The ten largest clonotypes hold around 0.38% of the sample. These TCRs are of unknown antigen specificity. The specimen sequenced was naive CXCR3+ CD8+ T cells from blood. This sample's cell subset or site label indicates: CD45RO-CCR7+CD27+CD95- naive CD8+ T cells expressing CXCR3 (TNR3+). The receptor source for this set is a human donor in good health. Some clones in this sample may be carry-over from other donors' samples.

The rearrangement links TRBV28 to TRBJ2-7; TCRdb's D gene call, TRBD1, goes unchecked for lack of DNA. From germline, CDR1 is MDHEN and CDR2 SYDVKM. The CDR3 has 15 amino acids. Here the CDR3 reads CASSAPLEISYEQHF.

This chain connects TRBV13 to TRBJ2-1; TCRdb's D call, TRBD2, is unchecked because there is no DNA. This CDR3 has 16 amino acids. Germline CDR1 reads PRHDT; CDR2 reads FYEKMQ (reference sequence). The CDR3 sequence: CASSPGTAGERDEQFF.

The chain employs TRBV28 and TRBJ1-2; checking the TCRdb D call of TRBD1 is not possible without DNA. Germline V gene data show CDR1 as MDHEN and CDR2 as SYDVKM. This CDR3 contains 15 residues. The CDR3 protein is CASSSAPLDSYGYTF.

The J gene is TRBJ2-1, the V gene TRBV7-8; checking the TCRdb D call of TRBD1 is not possible without DNA. The CDR3 consists of 15 residues. Germline CDR1 reads SGHVS; CDR2 reads FQNEAQ. CDR3 in amino acids: CASILGFSRGGEQFF.

The chain recombines TRBV4-3 with TRBJ2-2. The germline V gene encodes CDR1 LGHNA and CDR2 YSLEER. CDR3 length: 16 residues. The chain's CDR3 is CASSQDWADNTGELFF.

The rearrangement uses TRBV29-1 and TRBJ2-1; TCRdb calls TRBD2, which cannot be checked without DNA. The CDR3 extends over 13 amino acids. The germline V gene encodes CDR1 SQVTM and CDR2 ANQGSEA. CDR3 protein: CSGTSGSGNEQFF.

The V gene is TRBV27, the J gene TRBJ1-6. The germline V gene encodes CDR1 MNHEY and CDR2 SMNVEV (reference sequence). The CDR3 runs 15 residues. The CDR3 region is CASTQESSYNSPLHF.

The gene calls are TRBV6-5 and TRBJ1-2. The germline V gene encodes CDR1 MNHEY and CDR2 SVGAGI. This CDR3 is 15 amino acids long. The CDR3 loop is CASSWSAVVNYGYTF.

The V and J genes are TRBV11-2 and TRBJ2-7; as DNA is missing, the TRBD1 call by TCRdb cannot be tested. Germline CDR1 reads SGHAT; CDR2 reads FQNNGV. The CDR3 spans 16 residues. The CDR3 loop is CASSLGPTGLSYEQYF.

The chain combines TRBV7-3 with TRBJ2-1; the TRBD1 assignment by TCRdb is unverifiable without DNA. Germline V gives CDR1 SGHTA, CDR2 FQGTGA. The CDR3 sequence is 15 residues long. The CDR3 loop reads CASSAGQGAYNEQFF.

V usage is TRBV4-1 and J usage is TRBJ1-1; TCRdb lists TRBD1, though no DNA is available to test this call. CDR3 length: 15 amino acids. Germline loops: CDR1 MGHRA, CDR2 YSYEKL. The CDR3 reads CASSQFLQGSTEAFF.

The chain carries TRBV12-3 or TRBV12-4 and TRBJ2-7; TCRdb reports TRBD2, a call that lacks DNA to check it against. The CDR3 is made up of 17 amino acids. CDR3 sequence: CASSLNRRTSGFYEQYF.

This chain links TRBV29-1 with TRBJ1-2. The CDR3 runs 12 residues. Germline lookup yields CDR1 SQVTM and CDR2 ANQGSEA. The CDR3 region is CSVVPREYGYTF. The full variable domain, in which reference TRBV29-1 and TRBJ1-2 provide the parts outside the CDR3, is SAVISQKPSRDICQRGTSLTIQCQVDSQVTMMFWYRQQPGQSLTLIATANQGSEATYESGFVIDKFPISRPNLTFSTLTVSNMSPEDSSIYLCSVVPREYGYTFGSGTRLTVV.

The rearrangement links TRBV29-1 to TRBJ2-1; lacking DNA, the TRBD2 call made by TCRdb goes unchecked. CDR1 is SQVTM, CDR2 ANQGSEA, per germline. The CDR3 is made up of 14 amino acids. CDR3 in amino acids: CSVEDLADYNEQFF.